These 18 T cell receptor beta chains were all obtained from the same sample, sequenced in a study of blood T cells in healthy people across ages. A second roughly 6 to 12 cycle PCR used barcoded and J-beta primers. In TCRdb, the 5' RACE reads were re-called with MiXCR into one record per CDR3 protein. The sample includes 1.5 million to 2 million distinct CDR3 sequences, around half of them seen just once. Sequenced sample: blood. All receptors derive from a woman between 35 and 50 years old in good health.

The chain combines TRBV7-2 with TRBJ2-4; D unclear. The J call is doubtful: the DNA matches TRBJ2-5 better. Germline V gene data show CDR1 as SGHTA and CDR2 as FQGNSA. The CDR3 consists of 14 residues. The CDR3 loop reads CASSLSQQWETQYF. CDR3 nucleotide sequence: TGTGCCAGCAGCCTCAGCCAACAGTGGGAGACCCAGTACTTC.

The rearrangement links TRBV29-1 to TRBJ2-1; 7 nucleotides agree with TRBD1. Germline V gene sequence: CDR1 SQVTM, CDR2 ANQGSEA. V was pared by 2 bases and J by 13 bases, with 17 bases of the junction left unmatched. This CDR3 region has 15 residues. The CDR3 loop is CSVEKMGTALMTQFF. The CDR3 DNA reads as TGCAGCGTTGAAAAAATGGGGACAGCTTTAATGACCCAGTTCTTC.

This rearrangement joins TRBV11-1 to TRBJ2-7, with TRBD1 as a possible D gene (6 bases). Trimming shortened V by 2 bases and J by 5 bases, and 19 bases separated the two germline ends. The CDR3 contains 16 residues. Per germline, CDR1 SGHAT and CDR2 FQDESV (reference sequence). CDR3: CASSLRPRSGAHEQYF. CDR3 sequence (DNA): TGTGCCAGCAGCTTAAGGCCCCGCTCAGGGGCCCACGAGCAGTACTTC.

CDR3 region: CASSFEATQPEAFF. The CDR3 nucleotides are TGTGCCAGCAGCTTTGAAGCGACCCAACCTGAAGCTTTCTTT. The rearrangement uses TRBV11-1 and TRBJ1-1; D is ambiguous. This CDR3 spans 14 amino acids. With 3 bases removed from V and 6 bases from J, the gap between germline ends came to 14 bases. CDR1 SGHAT and CDR2 FQDESV come from the germline V gene (reference sequence).

The chain combines TRBV12-3 or TRBV12-4 with TRBJ2-1; 13 nucleotides match TRBD2. Trimming took 8 bases from V and 7 from J; bases not matched to a gene: 11. The CDR3 has 16 amino acids. DNA for the CDR3: TGTGCCAGCGTTCTCAGACTAGCGGGGGGCCTTAATGAGCAGTTCTTC. This encodes CASVLRLAGGLNEQFF.

The genes are TRBV24-1 and TRBJ2-3; unclear D gene. V was shortened by 1 base and J by 2 bases, with 6 bases between the two germline ends. In germline, CDR1 is KGHDR, CDR2 SFDVKD. The CDR3 extends over 14 amino acids. CDR3 nucleotide sequence: TGTGCCACCAGTGATTTTGGGGACACAGATACGCAGTATTTT. The encoded protein is CATSDFGDTDTQYF.

This chain links TRBV20-1 with TRBJ2-3; 7 bases are shared with TRBD2. V was pared by 6 bases and J by 7 bases, with 16 bases of the junction left unmatched. From germline, CDR1 is DFQATT and CDR2 SNEGSKA (reference sequence). There are 15 residues in the CDR3. The CDR3 spells CSASPSGPVANTQYF. The CDR3 nucleotides read TGCAGTGCCTCCCCTAGCGGCCCAGTAGCCAATACGCAGTATTTT.

The table lists this clonotype with a few counts. This chain links TRBV5-1 with TRBJ1-4; D is ambiguous. V was pared by 4 bases and J by 7 bases, with 11 bases between. This CDR3 region has 13 residues. The germline gives CDR1 SGHRS, CDR2 YFSETQ. The CDR3 bases are TGCGCCAGCAGCCCAGACATTGGTGAAAAACTGTTTTTT. It codes for CASSPDIGEKLFF.

V and J are TRBV7-2 and TRBJ2-1; 11 bases align to TRBD2. Germline V gene data show CDR1 as SGHTA and CDR2 as FQGNSA. Trimming at V came to 6 bases and at J to 4 bases, leaving 11 bases not matched to a gene. CDR3 length: 17 residues. CDR3: CASSRTSGGLVYNEQFF. As DNA, the CDR3 is TGTGCCAGCAGTAGAACTAGCGGGGGTTTGGTATACAATGAGCAGTTCTTC.

The V call is TRBV7-2, the J call TRBJ2-1; TRBD1 matches at 7 bases. CDR1 is SGHTA and CDR2 is FQGNSA in the germline V gene. The V gene end was trimmed by 4 bases and the J gene end by 7 bases; junction bases not matched to a gene: 10. The CDR3 consists of 15 residues. The CDR3 reads CASSSSRQGFNEQFF. The CDR3 DNA sequence: TGTGCCAGCAGCTCGTCGAGACAGGGTTTTAATGAGCAGTTCTTC.

The chain combines TRBV28 with TRBJ2-7; D perhaps matches TRBD2 (5 bases). CDR3 length equals 13 residues. Trimming removed 6 bases from V and 4 bases from J, with 13 bases in between. The germline V gene encodes CDR1 MDHEN and CDR2 SYDVKM. CDR3 in amino acids: CASSGPEGYEQYF. CDR3 bases: TGTGCCAGCAGCGGTCCAGAGGGATACGAGCAGTACTTC.

This rearrangement joins TRBV5-5 to TRBJ2-3, with 9 bases identical to TRBD2. The CDR3 contains 16 residues. V lost 4 bases to trimming and J lost 2 bases; unmatched junction nucleotides: 8. CDR1 SGHKS and CDR2 YYEKEE come from the germline V gene (reference sequence). The CDR3, as DNA: TGTGCCAGCAGCATCGTTTTAGCGGGGGACACAGATACGCAGTATTTT. Its protein product is CASSIVLAGDTDTQYF.

The table lists this clonotype with a few counts. The chain couples TRBV5-1 to TRBJ1-6; D possibly corresponds to TRBD1 (5 bases). The CDR3 has 14 residues. Trimming shortened V by 4 bases and J by 9 bases, and 14 bases separated the two germline ends. CDR1 and CDR2 from the germline V gene are SGHRS and YFSETQ. The CDR3 reads CASSQFGGTSPLHF. CDR3 DNA: TGCGCCAGCAGCCAATTCGGCGGGACTTCACCCCTCCACTTT.

The chain uses TRBV6-5 and TRBJ2-7, with D possibly being TRBD1 (6 bases). The CDR3 consists of 14 residues. The germline V gene encodes CDR1 MNHEY and CDR2 SVGAGI. Trimming shortened V by 2 bases and J by 0 bases, and 8 bases separated the two germline ends. Here the CDR3 DNA reads TGTGCCAGCAGTTACAAGGGGGACTCCTACGAGCAGTACTTC. Residues: CASSYKGDSYEQYF.

The chain links TRBV5-1 to TRBJ2-3; maybe TRBD1 (6 bases). Trimming cost V 4 bases and J 0 bases, with 18 bases left between them. The germline gives CDR1 SGHRS, CDR2 YFSETQ. The CDR3 spans 17 residues. The chain's CDR3 is CASSAGQSAASTDTQYF. DNA of the CDR3: TGCGCCAGCAGCGCCGGACAGTCGGCGGCTAGCACAGATACGCAGTATTTT.

The chain has TRBV20-1 and TRBJ2-7, with TRBD2 as a possible D gene (6 bases). The V end was cut by 5 bases, the J end by 1 base, with 15 bases between. The CDR3 runs 14 residues. Germline assignment: CDR1 DFQATT and CDR2 SNEGSKA (reference sequence). The CDR3 DNA follows: TGCAGTGCTCTTAACGCAGGGAGGTCCTACGAGCAGTACTTC. Translating it yields CSALNAGRSYEQYF.

This clonotype has just a few counts. This sequence joins TRBV20-1 and TRBJ2-4, with 12 bases aligning to TRBD2. V trimming: 5 bases; J trimming: 4 bases; junction bases outside the gene matches: 6. From germline, CDR1 is DFQATT and CDR2 SNEGSKA (reference sequence). There are 15 residues in the CDR3. CDR3 residues: CSARLAGAAKNIQYF. CDR3 in DNA: TGCAGTGCTCGACTAGCGGGGGCCGCAAAAAACATTCAGTACTTC.

The gene calls are TRBV5-1 and TRBJ2-7; D may be TRBD1 or TRBD2 (6 bases each). This CDR3 is 13 amino acids long. Germline CDR1 is SGHRS and CDR2 is YFSETQ. V was clipped by 1 base and J by 6 bases, with 11 bases between them. The CDR3 DNA reads as TGCGCCAGCAGCTTGCCGGGGGCGGTCGAGCAGTACTTC. As protein: CASSLPGAVEQYF.